The following is a T cell receptor beta chain sequence with its context. Its antigen is unknown. A second roughly 7 to 12 cycle PCR used barcoded and J-beta primers. TCRdb recomputed calls from the 5' RACE reads with MiXCR, one row per CDR3 protein. The profile shows approximately 800,000 distinct CDR3 sequences, over 45% of them singletons. Germline loops: CDR1 LGHDT, CDR2 YNNKEL (reference sequence). Between the trimmed V and J ends, which lost 0 bases and 2 bases, there was a span of 12 bases. The CDR3 runs 16 residues. The data derive from a study of blood T cells in healthy people across ages. General observations from the study: Unknown CMV status may confound age-related changes in expanded clones.

The source material was blood. The chain uses TRBV3-1 and TRBJ2-3; D possibly matches TRBD1 or TRBD2 (6 bases each). This receptor was identified in a young man in good health. The CDR3 spells CASSQDVGGVTDTQYF. DNA of the CDR3: TGTGCCAGCAGCCAAGATGTCGGGGGCGTCACAGATACGCAGTATTTT.